A few counts support the clone carrying this TCR beta chain. CDR3 size: 12 residues. The V gene's germline CDR1 is MDHEN and CDR2 SYDVKM. The V and J ends lost 2 bases and 5 bases respectively, with 4 bases between them. This entry comes from a study of control samples from healthy donors and cancer patients. Clones were read by immunoSEQ multiplex PCR, and TCRdb kept only the in-frame ones, dropping some. The sample lists more than 150,000 clones; about 93% were seen once. The sequence was collected from a man in his late teens or twenties in good health. The sequenced sample was blood. The chain recombines TRBV28 with TRBJ1-5; D is undetermined. CDR3 region: CASSLTYQPQHF. Written as DNA, the CDR3 is TGTGCCAGCAGTTTAACCTATCAGCCCCAGCATTTT.